This TCR beta chain was observed in a study of graft-versus-host responses after intestinal transplantation. Study-level background: Recipients underwent multivisceral, liver-intestinal, or isolated intestinal transplants.

Here immunoSEQ multiplex PCR was the method, and the copy in TCRdb shows in-frame clones only, minus some. The top ten clones hold roughly 0.71% of a sample with about 110,000 clones, about nine tenths of them seen once. As to this clone: Its antigen is still unknown.

J lost 4 bases, V lost 5 bases, and 10 bases had no gene match. The CDR3 sequence is 17 residues long. The germline V gene has CDR1 SNHLY and CDR2 FYNNEI. V is TRBV2 and J is TRBJ2-1, with 11 positions matching TRBD2. The specimen was unstimulated CD4+ T cells sorted from spleen or lymph node cells, collected before transplant. This receptor was obtained from a human donor who was the organ donor for an intestinal transplant. The CDR3 region has the DNA TGTGCCAGCAGTTCAATTAGCGGGAGGGGACTTTACAATGAGCAGTTCTTC. Translation: CASSSISGRGLYNEQFF.